Listed here are 2 T cell receptor beta chains from one sample, sequenced in a study of radiation and T cells in renal cell carcinoma. The time point: baseline pretreatment blood. The treatment: 15 Gy SBRT to primary tumor, nephrectomy 4 weeks later. Repertoires were generated with immunoSEQ multiplex PCR, while TCRdb's copy carries only in-frame clones and drops some. The repertoire includes some 140,000 clones, 88% of them detected once, and approximately 12% sits in the top ten. The sequencing used blood, collected from a patient whose treatment included radiotherapy and nephrectomy. The receptors derive from a woman aged 50 to 60 with renal cell carcinoma.

The J gene is TRBJ1-6, the V gene TRBV19, with D maybe TRBD1 (5 bases). Trimming took off 9 bases at V and 12 bases at J, with 15 bases between the two ends. Germline CDR1 reads LNHDA; CDR2 reads SQIVND (reference sequence). The CDR3 totals 12 residues. CDR3 DNA: TGTGCCAGCAGCGGGGGTATTCAACCCCTCCACTTT. This gives the protein CASSGGIQPLHF.

The chain has TRBV4-1 and TRBJ1-5; D uncertain. The CDR3 loop spans 15 amino acids. Germline loops: CDR1 MGHRA, CDR2 YSYEKL. Trimming left V 1 base short and J 5 bases short, with 12 bases between. The CDR3 DNA follows: TGCGCCAGCAGCCAAGCTTGGGGAACAGATCAGCCCCAGCATTTT. Protein product: CASSQAWGTDQPQHF.